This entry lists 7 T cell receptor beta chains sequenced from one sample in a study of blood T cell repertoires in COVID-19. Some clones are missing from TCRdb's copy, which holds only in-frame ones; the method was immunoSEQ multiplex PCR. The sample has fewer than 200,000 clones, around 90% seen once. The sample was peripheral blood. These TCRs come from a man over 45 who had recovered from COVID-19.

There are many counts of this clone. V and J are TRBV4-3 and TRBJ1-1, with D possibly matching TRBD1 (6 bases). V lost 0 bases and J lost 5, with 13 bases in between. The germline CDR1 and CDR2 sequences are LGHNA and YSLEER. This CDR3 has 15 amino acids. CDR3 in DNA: TGCGCCAGCAGCCAAGATCTAGGGGGAAGGACTGAAGCTTTCTTT. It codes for CASSQDLGGRTEAFF.

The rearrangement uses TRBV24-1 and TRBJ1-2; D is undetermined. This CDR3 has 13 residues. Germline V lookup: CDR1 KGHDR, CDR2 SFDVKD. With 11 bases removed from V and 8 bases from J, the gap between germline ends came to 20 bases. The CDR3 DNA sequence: TGTGCCATTTCAGACGGTCGCTCAGGAGGCTACACCTTC. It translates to CAISDGRSGGYTF.

Here the CDR3 reads CASMGTGASGANVLTF. CDR3 bases: TGTGCCAGCATGGGGACAGGGGCCTCTGGGGCCAACGTCCTGACTTTC. J is TRBJ2-6 and V is TRBV28, with 10 bases aligning to TRBD1. This CDR3 contains 16 residues. Germline CDR1 is MDHEN and CDR2 is SYDVKM. J was trimmed by 0 bases and V by 7 bases; bases with no gene match: 3.

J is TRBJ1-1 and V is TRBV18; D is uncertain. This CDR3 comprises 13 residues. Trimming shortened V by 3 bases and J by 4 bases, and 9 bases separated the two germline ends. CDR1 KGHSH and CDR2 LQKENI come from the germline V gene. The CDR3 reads CASSPLIGTEAFF. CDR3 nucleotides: TGTGCCAGCTCACCCTTGATCGGCACTGAAGCTTTCTTT.

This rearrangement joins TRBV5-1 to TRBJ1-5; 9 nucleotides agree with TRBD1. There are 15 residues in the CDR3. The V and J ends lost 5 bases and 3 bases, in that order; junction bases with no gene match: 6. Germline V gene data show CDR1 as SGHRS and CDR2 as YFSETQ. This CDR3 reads CASSLTGGVNQPQHF. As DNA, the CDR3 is TGCGCCAGCAGTTTAACAGGGGGCGTCAATCAGCCCCAGCATTTT.

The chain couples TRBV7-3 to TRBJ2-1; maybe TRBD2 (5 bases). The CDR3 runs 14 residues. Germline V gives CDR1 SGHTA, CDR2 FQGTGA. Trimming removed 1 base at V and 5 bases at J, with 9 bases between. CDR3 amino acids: CASSLIPRDNEQFF. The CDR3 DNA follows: TGTGCCAGCAGCTTAATCCCGCGGGACAATGAGCAGTTCTTC. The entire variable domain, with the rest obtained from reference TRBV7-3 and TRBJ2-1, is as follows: GAGVSQTPSNKVTEKGKYVELRCDPISGHTALYWYRQSLGQGPEFLIYFQGTGAADDSGLPNDRFFAVRPEGSVSTLKIQRTERGDSAVYLCASSLIPRDNEQFFGPGTRLTVL.

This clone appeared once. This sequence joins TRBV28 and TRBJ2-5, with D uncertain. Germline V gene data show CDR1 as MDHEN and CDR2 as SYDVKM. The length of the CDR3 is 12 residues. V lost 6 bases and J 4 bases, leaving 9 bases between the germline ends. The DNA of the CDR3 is TGTGCCAGCAGCCCCCTCGTAGAGACCCAGTACTTC. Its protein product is CASSPLVETQYF.